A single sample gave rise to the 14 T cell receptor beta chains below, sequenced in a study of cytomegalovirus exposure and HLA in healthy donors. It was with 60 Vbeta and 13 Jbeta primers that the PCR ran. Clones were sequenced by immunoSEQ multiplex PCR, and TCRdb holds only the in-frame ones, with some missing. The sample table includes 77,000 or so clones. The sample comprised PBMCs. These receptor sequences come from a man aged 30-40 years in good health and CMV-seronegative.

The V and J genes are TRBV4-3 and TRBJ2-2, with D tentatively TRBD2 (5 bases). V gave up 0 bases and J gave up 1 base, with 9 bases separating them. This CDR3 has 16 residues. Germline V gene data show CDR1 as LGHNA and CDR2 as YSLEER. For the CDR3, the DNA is TGCGCCAGCAGCCAAGATCCTAGCTGGAACACCGGGGAGCTGTTTTTT. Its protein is CASSQDPSWNTGELFF.

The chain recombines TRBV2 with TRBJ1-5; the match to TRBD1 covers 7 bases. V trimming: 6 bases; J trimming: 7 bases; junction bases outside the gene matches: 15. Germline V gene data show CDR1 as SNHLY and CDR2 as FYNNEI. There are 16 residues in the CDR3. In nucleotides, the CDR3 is TGTGCCAGCAGCACCCCCTCCGGGACAGCCCGGCAGCCCCAGCATTTT. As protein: CASSTPSGTARQPQHF. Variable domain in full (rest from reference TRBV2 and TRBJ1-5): EPEVTQTPSHQVTQMGQEVILRCVPISNHLYFYWYRQILGQKVEFLVSFYNNEISEKSEIFDDQFSVERPDGSNFTLKIRSTKLEDSAMYFCASSTPSGTARQPQHFGDGTRLSIL.

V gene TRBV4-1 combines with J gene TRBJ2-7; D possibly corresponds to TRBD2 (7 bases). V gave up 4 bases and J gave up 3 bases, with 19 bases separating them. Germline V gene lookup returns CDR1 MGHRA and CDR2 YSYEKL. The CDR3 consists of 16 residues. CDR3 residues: CASSPLGGRVLYEQYF. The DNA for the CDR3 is TGCGCCAGCAGCCCCCTCGGGGGGCGCGTTCTCTACGAGCAGTACTTC.

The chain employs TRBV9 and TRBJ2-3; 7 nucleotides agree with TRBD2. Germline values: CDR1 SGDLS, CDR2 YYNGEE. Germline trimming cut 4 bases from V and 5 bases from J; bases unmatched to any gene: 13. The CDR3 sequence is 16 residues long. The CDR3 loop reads CASSPRDYLAGDTQYF. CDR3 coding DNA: TGTGCCAGCAGCCCAAGGGACTATCTAGCAGGAGATACGCAGTATTTT.

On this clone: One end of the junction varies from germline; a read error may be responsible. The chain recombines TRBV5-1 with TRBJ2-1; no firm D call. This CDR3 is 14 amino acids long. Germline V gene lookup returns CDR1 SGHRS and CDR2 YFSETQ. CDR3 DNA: TGCGCCAGCAGCTCTGGAACAGCATACAGTGAGCAGTTCTTC. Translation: CASSSGTAYSEQFF.

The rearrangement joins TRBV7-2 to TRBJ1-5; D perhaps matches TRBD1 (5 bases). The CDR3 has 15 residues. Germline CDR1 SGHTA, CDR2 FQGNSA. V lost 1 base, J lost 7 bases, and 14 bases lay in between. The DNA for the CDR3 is TGTGCCAGCAGCTTAGTCTTTGGCAGGGTCCAGCCCCAGCATTTT. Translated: CASSLVFGRVQPQHF.

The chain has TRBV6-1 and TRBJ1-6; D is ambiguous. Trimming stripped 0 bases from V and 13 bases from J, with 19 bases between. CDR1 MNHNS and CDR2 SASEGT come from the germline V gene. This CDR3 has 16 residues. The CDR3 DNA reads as TGTGCCAGCAGTGAAGCTGCGGGTTACCAACCTCGGCCCCTCCACTTT. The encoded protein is CASSEAAGYQPRPLHF.

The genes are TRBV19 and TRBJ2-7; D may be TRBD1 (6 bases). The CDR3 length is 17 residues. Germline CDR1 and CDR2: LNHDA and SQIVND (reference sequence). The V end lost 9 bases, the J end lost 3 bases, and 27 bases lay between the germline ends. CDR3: CARWEGTITPCSYEQYF. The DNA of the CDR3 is TGTGCCAGATGGGAAGGGACAATAACCCCATGCAGCTACGAGCAGTACTTC.

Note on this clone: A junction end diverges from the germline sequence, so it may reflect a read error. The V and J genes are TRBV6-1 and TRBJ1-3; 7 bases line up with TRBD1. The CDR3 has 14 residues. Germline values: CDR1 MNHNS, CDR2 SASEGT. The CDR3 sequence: CASTEGGWGNTIYF. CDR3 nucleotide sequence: TGTGCCAGCACTGAAGGGGGCTGGGGAAACACCATATATTTT.

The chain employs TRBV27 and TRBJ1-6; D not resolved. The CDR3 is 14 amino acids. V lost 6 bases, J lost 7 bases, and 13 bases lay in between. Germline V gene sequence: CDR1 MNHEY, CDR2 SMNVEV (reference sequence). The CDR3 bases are TGTGCCAGCAGGAATCAGGTAGTCAATTCACCCCTCCACTTT. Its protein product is CASRNQVVNSPLHF.

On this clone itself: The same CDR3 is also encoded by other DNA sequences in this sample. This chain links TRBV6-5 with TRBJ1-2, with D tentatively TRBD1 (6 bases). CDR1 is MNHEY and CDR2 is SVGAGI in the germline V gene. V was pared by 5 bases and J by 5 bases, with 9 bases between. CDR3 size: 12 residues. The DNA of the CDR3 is TGTGCCAGCAGTACGACAGGTTATGGCTACACCTTC. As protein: CASSTTGYGYTF.

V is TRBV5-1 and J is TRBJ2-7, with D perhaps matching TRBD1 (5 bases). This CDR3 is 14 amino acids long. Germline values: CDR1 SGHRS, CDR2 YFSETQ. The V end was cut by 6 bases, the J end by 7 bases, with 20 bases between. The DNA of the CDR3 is TGCGCCAGCACGTTTGGGCCCCTTAGGGGAGAGCAGTACTTC. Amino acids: CASTFGPLRGEQYF.

The CDR3 region is CASLRPGTFQYF. In nucleotides, the CDR3 is TGTGCCAGCCTAAGGCCCGGGACATTCCAGTATTTT. V gene TRBV18 combines with J gene TRBJ2-3; D is possibly TRBD1 (6 bases). Germline V CDR1 and CDR2: KGHSH, LQKENI. The CDR3 consists of 12 residues. Trimming took off 8 bases at V and 12 bases at J, with 18 bases between the two ends.

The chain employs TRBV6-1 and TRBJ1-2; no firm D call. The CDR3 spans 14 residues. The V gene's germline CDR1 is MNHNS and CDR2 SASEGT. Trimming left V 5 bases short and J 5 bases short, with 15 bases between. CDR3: CASSLHGGTYGYTF. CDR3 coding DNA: TGTGCCAGCAGTCTCCACGGAGGAACTTATGGCTACACCTTC.